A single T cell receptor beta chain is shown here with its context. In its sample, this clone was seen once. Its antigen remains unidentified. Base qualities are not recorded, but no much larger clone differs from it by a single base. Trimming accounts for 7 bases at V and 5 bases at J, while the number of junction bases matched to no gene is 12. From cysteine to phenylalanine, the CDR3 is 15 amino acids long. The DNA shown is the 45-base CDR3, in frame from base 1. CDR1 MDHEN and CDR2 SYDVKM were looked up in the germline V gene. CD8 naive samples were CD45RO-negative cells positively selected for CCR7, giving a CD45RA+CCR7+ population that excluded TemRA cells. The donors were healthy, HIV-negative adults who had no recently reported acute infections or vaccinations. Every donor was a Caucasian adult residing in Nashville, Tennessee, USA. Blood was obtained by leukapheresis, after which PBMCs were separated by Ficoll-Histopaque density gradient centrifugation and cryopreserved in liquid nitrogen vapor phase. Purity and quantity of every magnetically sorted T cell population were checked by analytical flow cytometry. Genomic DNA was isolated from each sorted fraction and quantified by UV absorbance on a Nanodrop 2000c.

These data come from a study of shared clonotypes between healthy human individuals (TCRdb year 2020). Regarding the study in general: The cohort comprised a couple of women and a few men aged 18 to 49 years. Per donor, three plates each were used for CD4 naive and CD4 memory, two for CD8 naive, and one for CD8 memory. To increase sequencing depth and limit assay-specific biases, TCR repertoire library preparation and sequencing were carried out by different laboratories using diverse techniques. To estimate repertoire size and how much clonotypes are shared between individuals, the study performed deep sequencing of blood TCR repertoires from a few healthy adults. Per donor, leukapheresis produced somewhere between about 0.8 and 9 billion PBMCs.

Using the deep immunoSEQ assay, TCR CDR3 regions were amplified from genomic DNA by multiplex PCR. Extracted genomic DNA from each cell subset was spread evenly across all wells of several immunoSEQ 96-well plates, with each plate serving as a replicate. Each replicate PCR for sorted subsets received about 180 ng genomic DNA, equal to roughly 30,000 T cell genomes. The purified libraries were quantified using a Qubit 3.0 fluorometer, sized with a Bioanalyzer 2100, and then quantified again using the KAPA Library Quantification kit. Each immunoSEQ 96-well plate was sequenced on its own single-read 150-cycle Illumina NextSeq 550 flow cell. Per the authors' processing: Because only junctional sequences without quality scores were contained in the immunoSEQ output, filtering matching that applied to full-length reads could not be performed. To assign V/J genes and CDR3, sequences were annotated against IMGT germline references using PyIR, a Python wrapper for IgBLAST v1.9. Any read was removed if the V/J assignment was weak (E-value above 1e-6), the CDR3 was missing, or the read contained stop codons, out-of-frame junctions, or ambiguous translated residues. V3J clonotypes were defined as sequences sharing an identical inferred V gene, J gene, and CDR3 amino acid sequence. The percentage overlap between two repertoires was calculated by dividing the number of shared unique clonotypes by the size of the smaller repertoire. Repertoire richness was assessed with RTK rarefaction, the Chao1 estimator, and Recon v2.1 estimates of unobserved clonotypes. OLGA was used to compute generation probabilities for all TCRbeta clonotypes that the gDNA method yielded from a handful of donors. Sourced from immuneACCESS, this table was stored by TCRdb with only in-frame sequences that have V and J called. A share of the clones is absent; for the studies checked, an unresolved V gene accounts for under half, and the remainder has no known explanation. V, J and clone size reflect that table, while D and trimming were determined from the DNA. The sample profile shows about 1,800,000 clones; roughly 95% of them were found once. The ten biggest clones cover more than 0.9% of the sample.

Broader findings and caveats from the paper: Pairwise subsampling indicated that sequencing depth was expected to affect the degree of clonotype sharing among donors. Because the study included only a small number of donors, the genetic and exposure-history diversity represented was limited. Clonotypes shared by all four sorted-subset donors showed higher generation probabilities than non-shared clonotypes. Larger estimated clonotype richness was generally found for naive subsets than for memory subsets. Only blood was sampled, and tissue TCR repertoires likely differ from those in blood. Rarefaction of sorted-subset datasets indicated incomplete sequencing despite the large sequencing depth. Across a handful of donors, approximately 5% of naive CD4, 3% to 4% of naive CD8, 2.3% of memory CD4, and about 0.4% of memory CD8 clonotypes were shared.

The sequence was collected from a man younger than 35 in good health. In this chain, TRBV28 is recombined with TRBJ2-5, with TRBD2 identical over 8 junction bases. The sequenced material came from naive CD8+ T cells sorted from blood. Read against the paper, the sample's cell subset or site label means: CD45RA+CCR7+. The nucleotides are TGTGCCAGCACCTCGAGCGGGGGATGGGGTGAGACCCAGTACTTC. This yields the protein CASTSSGGWGETQYF.